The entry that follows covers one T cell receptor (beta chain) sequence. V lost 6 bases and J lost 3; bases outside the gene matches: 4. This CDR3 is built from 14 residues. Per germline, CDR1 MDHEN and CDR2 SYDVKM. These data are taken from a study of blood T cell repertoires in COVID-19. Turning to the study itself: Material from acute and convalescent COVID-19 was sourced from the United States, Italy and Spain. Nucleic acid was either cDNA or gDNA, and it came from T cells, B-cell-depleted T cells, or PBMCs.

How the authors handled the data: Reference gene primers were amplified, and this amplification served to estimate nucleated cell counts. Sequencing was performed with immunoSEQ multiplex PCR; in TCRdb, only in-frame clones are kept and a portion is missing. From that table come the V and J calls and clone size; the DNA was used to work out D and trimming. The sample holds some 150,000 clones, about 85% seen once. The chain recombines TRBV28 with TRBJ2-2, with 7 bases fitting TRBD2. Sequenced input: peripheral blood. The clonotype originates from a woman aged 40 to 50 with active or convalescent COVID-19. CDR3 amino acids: CASRVAGDTGELFF. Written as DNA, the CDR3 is TGTGCCAGCAGGGTAGCGGGTGACACCGGGGAGCTGTTTTTT.